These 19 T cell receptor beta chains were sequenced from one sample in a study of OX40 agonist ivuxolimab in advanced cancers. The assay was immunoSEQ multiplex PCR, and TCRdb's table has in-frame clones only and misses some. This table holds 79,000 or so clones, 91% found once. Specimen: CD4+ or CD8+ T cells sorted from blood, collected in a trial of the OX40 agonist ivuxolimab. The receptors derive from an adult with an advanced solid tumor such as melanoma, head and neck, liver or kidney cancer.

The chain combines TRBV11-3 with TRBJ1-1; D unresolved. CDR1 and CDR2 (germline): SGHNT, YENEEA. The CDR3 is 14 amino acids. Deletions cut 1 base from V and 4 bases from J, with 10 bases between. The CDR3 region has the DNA TGTGCCAGCAGCTTAGGCCTGGATGGCACTGAAGCTTTCTTT. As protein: CASSLGLDGTEAFF.

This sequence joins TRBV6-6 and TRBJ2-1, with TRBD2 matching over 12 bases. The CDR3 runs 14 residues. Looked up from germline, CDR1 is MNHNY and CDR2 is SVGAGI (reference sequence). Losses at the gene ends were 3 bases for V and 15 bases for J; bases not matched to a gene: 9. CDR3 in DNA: TGTGCCAGCAGTTATGAGTCTAGCGGGAGGGCCTTGTTCTTC. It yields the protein CASSYESSGRALFF.

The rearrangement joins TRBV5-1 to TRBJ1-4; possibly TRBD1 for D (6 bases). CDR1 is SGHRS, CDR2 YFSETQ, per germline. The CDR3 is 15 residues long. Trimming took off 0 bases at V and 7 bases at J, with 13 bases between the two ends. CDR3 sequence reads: CASSLALGGSEKLFF. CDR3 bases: TGCGCCAGCAGCTTGGCCTTAGGGGGTAGTGAAAAACTGTTTTTT. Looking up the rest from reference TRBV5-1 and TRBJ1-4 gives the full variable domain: KAGVTQTPRYLIKTRGQQVTLSCSPISGHRSVSWYQQTPGQGLQFLFEYFSETQRNKGNFPGRFSGRQFSNSRSEMNVSTLELGDSALYLCASSLALGGSEKLFFGSGTQLSVL.

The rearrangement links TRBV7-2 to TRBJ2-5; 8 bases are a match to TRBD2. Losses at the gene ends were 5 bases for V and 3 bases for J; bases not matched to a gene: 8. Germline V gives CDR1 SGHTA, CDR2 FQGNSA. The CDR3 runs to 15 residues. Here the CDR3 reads CASSLPISGKETQYF. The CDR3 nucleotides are TGTGCCAGCAGCCTCCCGATTAGCGGGAAAGAGACCCAGTACTTC.

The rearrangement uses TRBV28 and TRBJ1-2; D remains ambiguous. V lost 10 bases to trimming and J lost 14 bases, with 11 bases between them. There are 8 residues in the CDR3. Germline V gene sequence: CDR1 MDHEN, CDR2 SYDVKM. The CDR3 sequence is CATSSETF. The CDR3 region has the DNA TGTGCCACTTCCTCCGAAACCTTC.

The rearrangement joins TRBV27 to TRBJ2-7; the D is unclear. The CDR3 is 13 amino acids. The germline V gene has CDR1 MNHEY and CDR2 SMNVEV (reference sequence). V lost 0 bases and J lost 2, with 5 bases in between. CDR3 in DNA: TGTGCCAGCAGTTTATCAGCAGCCTACGAGCAGTACTTC. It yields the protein CASSLSAAYEQYF.

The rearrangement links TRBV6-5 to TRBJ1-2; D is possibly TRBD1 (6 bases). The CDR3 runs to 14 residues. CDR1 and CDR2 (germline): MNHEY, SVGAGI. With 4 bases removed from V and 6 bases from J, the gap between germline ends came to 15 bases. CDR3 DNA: TGTGCCAGCAGTTTTTTGGTGGGGGCTGATGGCTACACCTTC. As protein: CASSFLVGADGYTF.

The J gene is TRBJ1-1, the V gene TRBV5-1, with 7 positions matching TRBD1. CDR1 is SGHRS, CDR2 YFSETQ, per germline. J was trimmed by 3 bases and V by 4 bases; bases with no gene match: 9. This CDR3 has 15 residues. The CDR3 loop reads CASSRSGTEYTEAFF. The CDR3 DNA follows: TGCGCCAGCAGCCGATCCGGGACAGAGTACACTGAAGCTTTCTTT. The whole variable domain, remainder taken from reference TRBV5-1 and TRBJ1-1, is KAGVTQTPRYLIKTRGQQVTLSCSPISGHRSVSWYQQTPGQGLQFLFEYFSETQRNKGNFPGRFSGRQFSNSRSEMNVSTLELGDSALYLCASSRSGTEYTEAFFGQGTRLTVV.

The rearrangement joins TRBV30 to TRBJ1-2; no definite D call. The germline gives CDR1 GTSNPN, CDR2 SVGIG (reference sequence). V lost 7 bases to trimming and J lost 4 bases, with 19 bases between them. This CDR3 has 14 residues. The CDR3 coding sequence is TGTGCCTCAATGGGGAAAGGGCGTTCCTATGGCTACACCTTC. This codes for CASMGKGRSYGYTF.

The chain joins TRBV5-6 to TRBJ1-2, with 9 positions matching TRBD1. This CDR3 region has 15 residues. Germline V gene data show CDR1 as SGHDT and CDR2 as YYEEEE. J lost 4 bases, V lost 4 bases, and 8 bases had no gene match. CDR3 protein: CASSLRNRGPYGYTF. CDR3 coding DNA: TGTGCCAGCAGCCTGAGAAACAGGGGGCCCTATGGCTACACCTTC.

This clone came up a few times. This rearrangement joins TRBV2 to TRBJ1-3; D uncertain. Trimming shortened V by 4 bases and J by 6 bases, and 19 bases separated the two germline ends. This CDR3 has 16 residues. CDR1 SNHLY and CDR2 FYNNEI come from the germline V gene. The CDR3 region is CASSGLGLGSENTIYF. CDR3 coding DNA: TGTGCCAGCAGTGGGTTAGGATTAGGGAGCGAAAACACCATATATTTT.

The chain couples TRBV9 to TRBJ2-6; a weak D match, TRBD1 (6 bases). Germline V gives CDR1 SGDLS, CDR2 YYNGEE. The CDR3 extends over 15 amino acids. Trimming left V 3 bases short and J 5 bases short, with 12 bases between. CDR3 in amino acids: CASSATGFWANVLTF. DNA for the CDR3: TGTGCCAGCAGCGCTACAGGGTTCTGGGCCAACGTCCTGACTTTC. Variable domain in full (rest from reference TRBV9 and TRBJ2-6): DSGVTQTPKHLITATGQRVTLRCSPRSGDLSVYWYQQSLDQGLQFLIQYYNGEERAKGNILERFSAQQFPDLHSELNLSSLELGDSALYFCASSATGFWANVLTFGAGSRLTVL.

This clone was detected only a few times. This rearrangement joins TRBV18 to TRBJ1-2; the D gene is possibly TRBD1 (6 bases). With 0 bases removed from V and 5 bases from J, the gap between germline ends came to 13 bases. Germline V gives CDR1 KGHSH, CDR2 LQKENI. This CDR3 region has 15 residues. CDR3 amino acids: CASSPPSGGGYGYTF. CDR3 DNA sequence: TGTGCCAGCTCACCACCATCCGGGGGCGGGTATGGCTACACCTTC.

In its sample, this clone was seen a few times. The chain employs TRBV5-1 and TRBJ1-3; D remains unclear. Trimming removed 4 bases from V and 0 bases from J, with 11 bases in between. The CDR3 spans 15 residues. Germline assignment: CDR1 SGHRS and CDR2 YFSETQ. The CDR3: CASSHSGDSGNTIYF. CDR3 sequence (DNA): TGCGCCAGCAGCCATTCGGGAGACTCTGGAAACACCATATATTTT.

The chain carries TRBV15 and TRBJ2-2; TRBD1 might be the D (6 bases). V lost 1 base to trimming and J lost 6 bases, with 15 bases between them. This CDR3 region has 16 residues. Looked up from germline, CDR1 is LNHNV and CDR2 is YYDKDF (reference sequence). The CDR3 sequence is CATSRAPTTGSGELFF. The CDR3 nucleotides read TGTGCCACCAGCAGAGCCCCCACAACAGGGTCCGGGGAGCTGTTTTTT.

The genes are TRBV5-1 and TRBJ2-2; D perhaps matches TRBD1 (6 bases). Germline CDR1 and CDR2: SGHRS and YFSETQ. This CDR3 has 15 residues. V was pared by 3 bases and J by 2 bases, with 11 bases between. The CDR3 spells CASSSTGYNTGELFF. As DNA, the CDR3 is TGCGCCAGCAGCTCAACAGGGTATAACACCGGGGAGCTGTTTTTT.

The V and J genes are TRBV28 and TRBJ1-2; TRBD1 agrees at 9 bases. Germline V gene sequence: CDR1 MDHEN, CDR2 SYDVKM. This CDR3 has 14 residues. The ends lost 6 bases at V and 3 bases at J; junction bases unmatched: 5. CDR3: CASRGQGRHYGYTF. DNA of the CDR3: TGTGCCAGCAGGGGACAGGGCAGGCACTATGGCTACACCTTC.

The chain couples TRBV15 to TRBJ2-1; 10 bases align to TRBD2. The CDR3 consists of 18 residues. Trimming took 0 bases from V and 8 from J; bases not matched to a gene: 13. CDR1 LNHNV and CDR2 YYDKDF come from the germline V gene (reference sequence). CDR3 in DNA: TGTGCCACCAGCAGAGAACTGGGGCTAGCGGGAGTCTCCCATGAGCAGTTCTTC. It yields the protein CATSRELGLAGVSHEQFF. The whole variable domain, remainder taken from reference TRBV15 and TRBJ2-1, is DAMVIQNPRYQVTQFGKPVTLSCSQTLNHNVMYWYQQKSSQAPKLLFHYYDKDFNNEADTPDNFQSRRPNTSFCFLDIRSPGLGDTAMYLCATSRELGLAGVSHEQFFGPGTRLTVL.

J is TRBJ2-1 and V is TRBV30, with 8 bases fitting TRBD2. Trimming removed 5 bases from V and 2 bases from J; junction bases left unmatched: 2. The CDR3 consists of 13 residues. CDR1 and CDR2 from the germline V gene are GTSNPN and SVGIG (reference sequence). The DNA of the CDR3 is TGTGCCTGGGCGGGAGGCCCCTACAATGAGCAGTTCTTC. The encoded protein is CAWAGGPYNEQFF.